The clone carrying this T cell receptor beta chain was seen more than once but under ten times. The antigen remains unidentified. The data were obtained in a study of T cell repertoires in cytomegalovirus infection. General study points: Summed public TCR beta family frequency identified CMV carriers bearing the relevant HLA.

TCRdb independently ran MiXCR on the reads; one entry per CDR3 protein. The data show approximately 300,000 distinct CDR3 sequences, with about 25% seen just once and less than 15% held by the top ten. The sequencing here drew on cultured PBMCs, taken from culture after CMV antigen stimulation. This receptor was taken from a human donor in good health (CMV status not recorded). Some clones in this sample may be carry-over from other donors' samples.

CDR3 DNA sequence: TGCAGTGCTTTCAAGCGGGAGACTTACAATGAGCAGTTCTTC. Translating gives CSAFKRETYNEQFF. This sequence joins TRBV20-1 and TRBJ2-1; 8 nucleotides line up with TRBD2. Trimming removed 5 bases from V and 4 bases from J; junction bases left unmatched: 7. This CDR3 is built from 14 residues. CDR1 and CDR2 from the germline V gene are DFQATT and SNEGSKA (reference sequence).